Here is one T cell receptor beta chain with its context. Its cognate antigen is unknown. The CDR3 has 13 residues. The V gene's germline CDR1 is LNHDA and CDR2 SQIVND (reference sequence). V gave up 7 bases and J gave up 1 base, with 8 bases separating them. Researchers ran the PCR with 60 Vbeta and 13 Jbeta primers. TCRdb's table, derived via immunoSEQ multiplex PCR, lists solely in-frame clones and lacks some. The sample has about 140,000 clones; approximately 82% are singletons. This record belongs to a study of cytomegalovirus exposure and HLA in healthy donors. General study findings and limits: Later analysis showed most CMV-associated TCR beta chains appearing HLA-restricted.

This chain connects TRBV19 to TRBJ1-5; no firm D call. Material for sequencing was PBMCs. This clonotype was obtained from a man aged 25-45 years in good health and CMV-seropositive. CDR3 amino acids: CASTEQSNQPQHF. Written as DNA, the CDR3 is TGTGCCAGTACCGAACAAAGCAATCAGCCCCAGCATTTT.